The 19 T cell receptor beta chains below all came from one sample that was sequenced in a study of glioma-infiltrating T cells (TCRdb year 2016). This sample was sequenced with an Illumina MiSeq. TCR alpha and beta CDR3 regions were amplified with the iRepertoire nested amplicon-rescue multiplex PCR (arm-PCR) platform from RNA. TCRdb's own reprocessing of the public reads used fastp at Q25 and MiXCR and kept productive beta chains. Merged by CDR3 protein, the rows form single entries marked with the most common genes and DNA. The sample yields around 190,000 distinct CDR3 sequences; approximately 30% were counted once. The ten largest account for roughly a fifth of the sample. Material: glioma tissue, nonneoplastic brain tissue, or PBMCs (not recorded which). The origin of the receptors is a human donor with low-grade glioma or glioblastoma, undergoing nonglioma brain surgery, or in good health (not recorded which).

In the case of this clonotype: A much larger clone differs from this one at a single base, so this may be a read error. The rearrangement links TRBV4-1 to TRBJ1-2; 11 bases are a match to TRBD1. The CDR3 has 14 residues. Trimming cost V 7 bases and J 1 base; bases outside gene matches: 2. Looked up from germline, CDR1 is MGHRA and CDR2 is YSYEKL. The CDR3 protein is CASIGTGGNYGYTF. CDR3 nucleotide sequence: TGCGCCAGCATCGGGACAGGGGGTAACTATGGCTACACCTTC.

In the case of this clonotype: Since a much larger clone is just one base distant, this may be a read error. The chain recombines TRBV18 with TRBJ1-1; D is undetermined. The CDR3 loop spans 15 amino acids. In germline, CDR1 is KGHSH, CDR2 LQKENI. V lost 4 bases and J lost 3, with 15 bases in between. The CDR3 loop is CASSQPSLIYTEAFF. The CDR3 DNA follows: TGTGCCAGCTCACAACCTTCCCTTATTTACACTGAAGCTTTCTTT.

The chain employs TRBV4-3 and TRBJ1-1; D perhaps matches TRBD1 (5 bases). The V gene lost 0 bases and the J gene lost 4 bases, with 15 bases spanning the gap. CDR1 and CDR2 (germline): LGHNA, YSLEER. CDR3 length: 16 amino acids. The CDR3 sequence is CASSQDPSGLGTEAFF. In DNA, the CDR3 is TGCGCCAGCAGCCAAGATCCCTCGGGACTGGGCACTGAAGCTTTCTTT.

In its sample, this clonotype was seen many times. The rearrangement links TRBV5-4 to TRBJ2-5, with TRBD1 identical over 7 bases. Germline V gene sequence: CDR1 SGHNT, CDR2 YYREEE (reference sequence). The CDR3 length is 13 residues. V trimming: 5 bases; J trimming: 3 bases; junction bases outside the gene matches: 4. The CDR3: CASRPGTEETQYF. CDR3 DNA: TGTGCCAGCAGACCCGGGACAGAAGAGACCCAGTACTTC.

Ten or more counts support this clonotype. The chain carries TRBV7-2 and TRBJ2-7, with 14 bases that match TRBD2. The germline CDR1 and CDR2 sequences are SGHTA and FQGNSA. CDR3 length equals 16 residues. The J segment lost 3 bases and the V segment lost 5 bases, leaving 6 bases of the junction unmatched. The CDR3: CASSVGTSGSGYEQYF. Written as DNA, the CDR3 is TGTGCCAGCAGCGTTGGGACTAGCGGGAGTGGCTACGAGCAGTACTTC.

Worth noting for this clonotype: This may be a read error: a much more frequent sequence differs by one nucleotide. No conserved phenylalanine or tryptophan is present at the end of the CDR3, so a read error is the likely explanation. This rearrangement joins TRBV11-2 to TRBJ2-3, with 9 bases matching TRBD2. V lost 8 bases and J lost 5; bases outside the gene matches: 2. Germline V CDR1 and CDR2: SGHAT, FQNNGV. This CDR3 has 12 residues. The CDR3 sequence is CASVTSGDTQYS. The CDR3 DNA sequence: TGTGCCAGCGTGACTAGCGGAGATACGCAGTATTCT.

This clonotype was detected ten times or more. The CDR3 coding sequence is TGTGCCAGCAGTCCCGGGACAGGGGGCTTTGGCTACACCTTC. Its protein is CASSPGTGGFGYTF. The gene calls are TRBV27 and TRBJ1-2; 12 nucleotides match TRBD1. In germline, CDR1 is MNHEY, CDR2 SMNVEV (reference sequence). The CDR3 sequence is 14 residues long. V shed 5 bases, J shed 7 bases, and the junction held 5 bases outside the gene matches.

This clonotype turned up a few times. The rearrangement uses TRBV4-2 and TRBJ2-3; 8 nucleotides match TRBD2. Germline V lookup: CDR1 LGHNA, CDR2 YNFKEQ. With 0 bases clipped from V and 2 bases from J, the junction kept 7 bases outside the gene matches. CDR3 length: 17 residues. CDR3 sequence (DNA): TGTGCCAGCAGCCAAGATTGGATAGCGGGATACACAGATACGCAGTATTTT. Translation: CASSQDWIAGYTDTQYF.

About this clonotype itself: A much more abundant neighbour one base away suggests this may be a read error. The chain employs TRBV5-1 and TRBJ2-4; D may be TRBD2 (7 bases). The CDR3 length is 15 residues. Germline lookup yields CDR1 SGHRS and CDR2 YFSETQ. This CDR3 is CASSQDRGAKNIKYF. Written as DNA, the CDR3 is TGCGCCAGCAGCCAAGATCGGGGGGCCAAAAACATTAAGTACTTC.

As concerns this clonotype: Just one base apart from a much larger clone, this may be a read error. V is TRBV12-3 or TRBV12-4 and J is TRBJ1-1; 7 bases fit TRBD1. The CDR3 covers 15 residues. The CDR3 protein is CATQRDSMRNTKAFF. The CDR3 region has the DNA TGTGCCACCCAGAGGGACAGCATGAGGAACACTAAAGCTTTCTTT.

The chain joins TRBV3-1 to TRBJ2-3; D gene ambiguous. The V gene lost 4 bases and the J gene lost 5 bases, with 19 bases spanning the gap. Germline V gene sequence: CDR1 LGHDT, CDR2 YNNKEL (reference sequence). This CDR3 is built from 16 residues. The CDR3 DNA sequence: TGTGCCAGCAGCCTCCGAAACGGGTCCTTGGGAGATACGCAGTATTTT. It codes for CASSLRNGSLGDTQYF.

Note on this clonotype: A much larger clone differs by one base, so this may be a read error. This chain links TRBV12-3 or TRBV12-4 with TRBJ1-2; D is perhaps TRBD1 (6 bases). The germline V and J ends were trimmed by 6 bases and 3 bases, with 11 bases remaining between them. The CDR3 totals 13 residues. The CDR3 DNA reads TGTGCCAGCAGCACCCGGACAGACTATGGCTACACCTTC. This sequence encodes CASSTRTDYGYTF.

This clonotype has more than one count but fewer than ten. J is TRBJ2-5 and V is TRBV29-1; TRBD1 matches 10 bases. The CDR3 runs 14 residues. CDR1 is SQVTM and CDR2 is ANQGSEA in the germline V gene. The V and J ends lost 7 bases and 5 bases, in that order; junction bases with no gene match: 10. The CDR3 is CSGSTGTGVETQYF. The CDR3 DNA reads TGCAGCGGCTCCACCGGGACAGGGGTGGAGACCCAGTACTTC.

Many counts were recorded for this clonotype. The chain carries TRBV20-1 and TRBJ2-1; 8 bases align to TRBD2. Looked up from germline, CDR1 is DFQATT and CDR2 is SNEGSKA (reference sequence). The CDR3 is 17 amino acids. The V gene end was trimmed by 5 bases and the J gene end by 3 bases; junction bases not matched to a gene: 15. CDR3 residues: CSALSGGPEGIYNEQFF. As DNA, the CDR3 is TGCAGTGCTTTGAGCGGGGGCCCTGAGGGAATCTACAATGAGCAGTTCTTC.

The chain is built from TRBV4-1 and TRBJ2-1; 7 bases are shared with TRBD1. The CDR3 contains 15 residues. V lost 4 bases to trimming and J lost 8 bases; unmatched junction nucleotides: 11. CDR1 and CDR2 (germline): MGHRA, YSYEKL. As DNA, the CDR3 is TGCGCCAGCAGCCCAAGCCAGACAGGGTTCGATGAGCAGTTCTTC. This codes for CASSPSQTGFDEQFF.

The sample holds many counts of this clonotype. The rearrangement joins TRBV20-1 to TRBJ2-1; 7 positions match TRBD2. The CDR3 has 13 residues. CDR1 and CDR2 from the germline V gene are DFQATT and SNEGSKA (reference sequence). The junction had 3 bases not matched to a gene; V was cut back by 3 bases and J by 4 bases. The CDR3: CSARSSGYNEQFF. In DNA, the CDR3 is TGCAGTGCTAGGTCTAGCGGTTACAATGAGCAGTTCTTC.

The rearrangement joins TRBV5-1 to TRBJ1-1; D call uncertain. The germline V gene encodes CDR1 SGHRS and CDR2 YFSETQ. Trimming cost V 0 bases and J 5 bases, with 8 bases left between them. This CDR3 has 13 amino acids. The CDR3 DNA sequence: TGCGCCAGCAGCTTGGCCGAGCCAACTGAAGCTTTCTTT. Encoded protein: CASSLAEPTEAFF.

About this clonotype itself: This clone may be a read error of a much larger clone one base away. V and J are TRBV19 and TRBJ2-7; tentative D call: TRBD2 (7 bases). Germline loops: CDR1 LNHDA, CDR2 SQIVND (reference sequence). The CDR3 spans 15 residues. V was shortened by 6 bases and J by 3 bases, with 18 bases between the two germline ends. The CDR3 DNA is TGTGCCAGTAGGGGGGCTAGCGGCCTACTCTACGAGCAGTACTTC. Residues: CASRGASGLLYEQYF.

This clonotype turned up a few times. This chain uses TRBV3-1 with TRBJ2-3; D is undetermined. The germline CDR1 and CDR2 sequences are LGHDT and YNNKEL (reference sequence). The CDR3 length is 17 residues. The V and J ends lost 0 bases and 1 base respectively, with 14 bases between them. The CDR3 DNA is TGTGCCAGCAGCCAAGATATTAGGACGTCAGGCACAGATACGCAGTATTTT. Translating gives CASSQDIRTSGTDTQYF.